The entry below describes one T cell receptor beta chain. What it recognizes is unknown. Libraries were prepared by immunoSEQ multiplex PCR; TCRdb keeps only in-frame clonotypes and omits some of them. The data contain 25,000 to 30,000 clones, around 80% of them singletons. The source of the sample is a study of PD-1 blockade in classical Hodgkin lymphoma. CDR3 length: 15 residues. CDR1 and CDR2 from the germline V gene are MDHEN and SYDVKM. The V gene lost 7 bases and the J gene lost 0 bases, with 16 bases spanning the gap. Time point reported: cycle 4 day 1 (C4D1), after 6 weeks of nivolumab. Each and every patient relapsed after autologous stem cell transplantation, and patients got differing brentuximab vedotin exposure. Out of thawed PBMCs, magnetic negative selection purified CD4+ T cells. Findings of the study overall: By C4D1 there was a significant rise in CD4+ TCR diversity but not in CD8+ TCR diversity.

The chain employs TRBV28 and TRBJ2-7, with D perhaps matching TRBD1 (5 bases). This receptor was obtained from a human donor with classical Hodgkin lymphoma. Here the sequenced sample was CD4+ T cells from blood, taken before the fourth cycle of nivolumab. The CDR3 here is CASTETQGASYEQYF. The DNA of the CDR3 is TGTGCCAGCACCGAGACACAAGGGGCCTCCTACGAGCAGTACTTC.